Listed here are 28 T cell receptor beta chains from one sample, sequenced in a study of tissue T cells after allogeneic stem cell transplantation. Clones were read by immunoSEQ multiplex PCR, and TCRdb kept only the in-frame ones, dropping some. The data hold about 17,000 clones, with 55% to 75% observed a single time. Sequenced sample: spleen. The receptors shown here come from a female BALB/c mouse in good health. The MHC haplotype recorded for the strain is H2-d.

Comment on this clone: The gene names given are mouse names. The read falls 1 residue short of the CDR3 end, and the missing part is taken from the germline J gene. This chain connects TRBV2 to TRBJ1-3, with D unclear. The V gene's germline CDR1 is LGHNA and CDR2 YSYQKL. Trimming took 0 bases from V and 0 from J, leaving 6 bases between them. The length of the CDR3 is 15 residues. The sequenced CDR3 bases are TGTGCCAGCAGCCAAGATCCAGCTTCTGGAAATACGCTCTAT. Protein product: CASSQDPASGNTLY. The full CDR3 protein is CASSQDPASGNTLYF.

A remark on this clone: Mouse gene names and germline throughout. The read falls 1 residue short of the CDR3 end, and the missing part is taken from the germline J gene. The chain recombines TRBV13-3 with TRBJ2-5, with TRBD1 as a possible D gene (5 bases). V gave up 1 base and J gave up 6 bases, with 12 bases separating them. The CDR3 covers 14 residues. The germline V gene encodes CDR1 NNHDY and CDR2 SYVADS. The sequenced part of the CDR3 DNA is TGTGCCAGCAGTGATAGCCAGGGAGGGGACACCCAGTAC. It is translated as CASSDSQGGDTQY. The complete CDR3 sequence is CASSDSQGGDTQYF.

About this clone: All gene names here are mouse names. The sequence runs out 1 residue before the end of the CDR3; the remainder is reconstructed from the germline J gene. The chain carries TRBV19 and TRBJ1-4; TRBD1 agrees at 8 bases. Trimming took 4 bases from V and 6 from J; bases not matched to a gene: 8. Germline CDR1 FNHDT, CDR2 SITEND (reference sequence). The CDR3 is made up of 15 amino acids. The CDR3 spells CASSQTGTGDERLFF. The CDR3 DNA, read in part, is TGTGCCAGCAGTCAAACCGGGACAGGTGACGAAAGATTATTT.

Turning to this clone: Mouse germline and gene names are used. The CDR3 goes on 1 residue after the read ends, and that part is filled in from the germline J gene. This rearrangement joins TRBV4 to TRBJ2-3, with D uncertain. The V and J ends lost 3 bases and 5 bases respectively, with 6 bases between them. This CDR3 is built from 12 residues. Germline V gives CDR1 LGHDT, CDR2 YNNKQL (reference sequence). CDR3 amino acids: CASSYEIETLYF. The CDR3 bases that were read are TGTGCCAGCAGCTATGAAATAGAAACGCTGTAT. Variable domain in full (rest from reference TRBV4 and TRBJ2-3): ETAVFQTPNYHVTQVGNEVSFNCKQTLGHDTMYWYKQDSKKLLKIMFSYNNKQLIVNETVPRRFSPQSSDKAHLNLRIKSVEPEDSAVYLCASSYEIETLYFGSGTRLTVL.

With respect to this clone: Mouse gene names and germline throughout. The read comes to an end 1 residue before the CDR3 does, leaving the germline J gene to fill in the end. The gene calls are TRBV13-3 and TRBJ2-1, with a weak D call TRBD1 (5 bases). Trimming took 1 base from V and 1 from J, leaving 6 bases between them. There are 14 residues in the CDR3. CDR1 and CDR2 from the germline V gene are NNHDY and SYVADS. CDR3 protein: CASSDQGNYAEQFF. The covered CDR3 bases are TGTGCCAGCAGTGATCAGGGAAACTATGCTGAGCAGTTC.

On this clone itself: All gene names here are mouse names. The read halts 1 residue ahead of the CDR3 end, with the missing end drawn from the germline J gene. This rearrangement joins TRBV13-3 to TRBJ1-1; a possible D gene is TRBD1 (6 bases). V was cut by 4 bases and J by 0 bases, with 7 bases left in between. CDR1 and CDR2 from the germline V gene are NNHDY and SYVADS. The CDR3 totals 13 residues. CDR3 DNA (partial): TGTGCCAGCAGTACAGGGTCAAACACAGAAGTCTTC. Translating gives CASSTGSNTEVF. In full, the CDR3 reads CASSTGSNTEVFF.

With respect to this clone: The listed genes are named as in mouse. The CDR3 is CASSDVLGGYEQYF. The DNA read from the CDR3 is TGTGCCAGCAGTGATGTGCTGGGGGGGTATGAACAGTAC. The chain uses TRBV13-1 and TRBJ2-7; 9 bases line up with TRBD2. The CDR3 end is not reached by the read, which stops 1 residue before it; the germline J gene fills it in. This CDR3 contains 14 residues. Germline V gives CDR1 NSHNY, CDR2 SYGAGN. V dropped 0 bases and J dropped 4; count of bases not matched to a gene: 2.

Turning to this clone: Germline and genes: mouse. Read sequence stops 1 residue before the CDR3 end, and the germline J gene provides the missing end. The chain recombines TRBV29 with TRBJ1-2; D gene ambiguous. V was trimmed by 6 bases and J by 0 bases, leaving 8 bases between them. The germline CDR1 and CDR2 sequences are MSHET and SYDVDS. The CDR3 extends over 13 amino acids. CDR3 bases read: TGTGCTAGCAGCCGACAAGCAAACTCCGACTACACC. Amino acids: CASSRQANSDYT. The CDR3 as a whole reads CASSRQANSDYTF.

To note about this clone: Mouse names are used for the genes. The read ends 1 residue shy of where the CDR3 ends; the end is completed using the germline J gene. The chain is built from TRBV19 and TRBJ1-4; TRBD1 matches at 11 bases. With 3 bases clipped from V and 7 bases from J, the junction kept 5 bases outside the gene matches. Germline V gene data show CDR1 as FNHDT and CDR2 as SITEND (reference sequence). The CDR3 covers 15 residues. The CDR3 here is CASSKRTGGGERLFF. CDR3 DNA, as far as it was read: TGTGCCAGCAGTAAAAGGACAGGGGGCGGCGAAAGATTATTT.

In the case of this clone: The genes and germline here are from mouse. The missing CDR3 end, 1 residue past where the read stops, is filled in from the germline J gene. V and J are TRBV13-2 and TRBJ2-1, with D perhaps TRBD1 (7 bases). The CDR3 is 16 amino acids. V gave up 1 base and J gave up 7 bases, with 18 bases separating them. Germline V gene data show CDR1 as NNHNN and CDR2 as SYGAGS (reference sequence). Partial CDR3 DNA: TGTGCCAGCGGTGATCACCGGAGAGGGGGCGGGGCTGAGCAGTTC. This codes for CASGDHRRGGGAEQF. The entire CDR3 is CASGDHRRGGGAEQFF.

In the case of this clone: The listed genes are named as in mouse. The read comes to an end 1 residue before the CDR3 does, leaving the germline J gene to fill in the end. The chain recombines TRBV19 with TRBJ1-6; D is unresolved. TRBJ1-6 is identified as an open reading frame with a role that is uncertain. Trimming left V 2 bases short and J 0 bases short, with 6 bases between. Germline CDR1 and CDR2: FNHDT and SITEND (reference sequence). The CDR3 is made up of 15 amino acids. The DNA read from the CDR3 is TGTGCCAGCAGTATGCGGGATTCCTATAATTCGCCCCTCTAC. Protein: CASSMRDSYNSPLY. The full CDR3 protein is CASSMRDSYNSPLYF.

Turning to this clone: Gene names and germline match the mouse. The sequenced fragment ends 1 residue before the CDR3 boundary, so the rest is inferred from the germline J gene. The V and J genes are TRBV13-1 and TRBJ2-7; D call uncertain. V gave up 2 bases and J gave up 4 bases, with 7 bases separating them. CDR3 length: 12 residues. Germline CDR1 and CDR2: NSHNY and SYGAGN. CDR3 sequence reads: CASSESEYEQYF. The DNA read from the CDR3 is TGTGCCAGCAGTGAGTCAGAATATGAACAGTAC.

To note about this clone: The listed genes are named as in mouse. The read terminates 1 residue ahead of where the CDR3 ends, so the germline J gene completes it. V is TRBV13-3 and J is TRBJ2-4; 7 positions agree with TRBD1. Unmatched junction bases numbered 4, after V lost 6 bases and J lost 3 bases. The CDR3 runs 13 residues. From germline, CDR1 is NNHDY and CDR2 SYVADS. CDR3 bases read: TGTGCCAGCACCAGACAGGGACAAAACACCTTGTAC. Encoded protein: CASTRQGQNTLY. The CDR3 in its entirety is CASTRQGQNTLYF.

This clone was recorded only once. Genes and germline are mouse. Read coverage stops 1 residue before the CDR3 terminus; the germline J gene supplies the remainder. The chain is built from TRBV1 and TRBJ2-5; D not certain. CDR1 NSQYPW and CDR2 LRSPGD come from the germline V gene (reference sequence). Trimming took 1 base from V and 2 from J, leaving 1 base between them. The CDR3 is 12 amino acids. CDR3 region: CTCSAAQDTQYF. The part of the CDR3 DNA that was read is TGCACCTGCAGTGCAGCCCAAGACACCCAGTAC.

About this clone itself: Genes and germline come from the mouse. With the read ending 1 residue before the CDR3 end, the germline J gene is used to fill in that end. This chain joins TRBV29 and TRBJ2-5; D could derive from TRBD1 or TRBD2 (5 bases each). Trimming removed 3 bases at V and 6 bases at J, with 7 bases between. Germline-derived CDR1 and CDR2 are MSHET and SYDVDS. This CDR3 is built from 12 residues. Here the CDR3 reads CASSLGVDTQYF. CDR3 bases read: TGTGCTAGCAGTTTGGGGGTTGACACCCAGTAC.

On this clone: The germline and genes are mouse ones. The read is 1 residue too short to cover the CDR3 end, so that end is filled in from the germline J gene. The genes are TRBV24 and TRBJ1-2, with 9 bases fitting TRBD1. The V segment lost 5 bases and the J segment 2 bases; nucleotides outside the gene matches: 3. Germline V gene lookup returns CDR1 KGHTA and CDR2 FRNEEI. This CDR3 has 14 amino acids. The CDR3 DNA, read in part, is TGTGCCAGCAGTTCGACAGGGGGGAACTCCGACTACACC. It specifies CASSSTGGNSDYT. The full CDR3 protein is CASSSTGGNSDYTF.

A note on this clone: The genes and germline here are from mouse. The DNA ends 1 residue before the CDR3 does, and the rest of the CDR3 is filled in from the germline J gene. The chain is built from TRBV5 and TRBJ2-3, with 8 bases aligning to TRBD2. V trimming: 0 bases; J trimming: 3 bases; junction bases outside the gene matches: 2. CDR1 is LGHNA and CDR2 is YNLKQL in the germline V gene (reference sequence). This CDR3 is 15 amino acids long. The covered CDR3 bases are TGTGCCAGCAGCCAAGAGGGGGGGCGCGCAGAAACGCTGTAT. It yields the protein CASSQEGGRAETLY. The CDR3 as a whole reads CASSQEGGRAETLYF.

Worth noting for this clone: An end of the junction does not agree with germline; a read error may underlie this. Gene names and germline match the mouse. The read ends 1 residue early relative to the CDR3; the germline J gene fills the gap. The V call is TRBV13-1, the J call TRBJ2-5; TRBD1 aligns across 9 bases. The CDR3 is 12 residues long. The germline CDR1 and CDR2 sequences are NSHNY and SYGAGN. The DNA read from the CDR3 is TGTGCCGGCAGTGACAGGGGGGACACCCAGTAC. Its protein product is CAGSDRGDTQY. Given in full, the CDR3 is CAGSDRGDTQYF.

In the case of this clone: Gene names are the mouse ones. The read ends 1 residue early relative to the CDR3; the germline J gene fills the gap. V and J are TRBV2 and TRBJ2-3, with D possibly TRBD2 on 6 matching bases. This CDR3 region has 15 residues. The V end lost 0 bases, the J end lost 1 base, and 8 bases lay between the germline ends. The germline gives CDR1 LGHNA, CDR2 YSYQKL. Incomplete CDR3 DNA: TGTGCCAGCAGCCAAGACTGGGGCCGTGCAGAAACGCTGTAT. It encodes CASSQDWGRAETLY. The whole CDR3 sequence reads CASSQDWGRAETLYF.

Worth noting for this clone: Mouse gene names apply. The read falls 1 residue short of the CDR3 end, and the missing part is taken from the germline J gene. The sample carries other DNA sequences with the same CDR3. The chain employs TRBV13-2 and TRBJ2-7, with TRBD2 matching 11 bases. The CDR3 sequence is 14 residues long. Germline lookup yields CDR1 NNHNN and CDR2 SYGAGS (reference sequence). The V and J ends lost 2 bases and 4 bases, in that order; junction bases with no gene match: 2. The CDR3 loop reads CASGDGTGGYEQYF. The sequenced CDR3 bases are TGTGCCAGCGGTGACGGGACTGGGGGATATGAACAGTAC.

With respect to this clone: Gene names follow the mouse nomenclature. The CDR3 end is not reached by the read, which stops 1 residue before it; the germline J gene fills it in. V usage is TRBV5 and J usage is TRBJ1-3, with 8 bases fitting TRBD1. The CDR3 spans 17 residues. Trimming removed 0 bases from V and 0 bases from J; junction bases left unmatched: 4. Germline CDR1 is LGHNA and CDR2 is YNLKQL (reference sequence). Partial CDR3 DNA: TGTGCCAGCAGCCAAGATAACAGGGGGGTTTCTGGAAATACGCTCTAT. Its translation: CASSQDNRGVSGNTLY. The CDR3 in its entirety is CASSQDNRGVSGNTLYF.

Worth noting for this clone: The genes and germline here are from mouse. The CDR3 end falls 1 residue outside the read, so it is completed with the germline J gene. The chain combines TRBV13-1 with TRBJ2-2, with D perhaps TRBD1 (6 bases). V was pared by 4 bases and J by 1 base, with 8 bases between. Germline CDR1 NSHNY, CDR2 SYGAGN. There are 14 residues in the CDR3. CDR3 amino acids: CASSNRENTGQLYF. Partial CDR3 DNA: TGTGCCAGCAGTAACAGGGAAAACACCGGGCAGCTCTAC.

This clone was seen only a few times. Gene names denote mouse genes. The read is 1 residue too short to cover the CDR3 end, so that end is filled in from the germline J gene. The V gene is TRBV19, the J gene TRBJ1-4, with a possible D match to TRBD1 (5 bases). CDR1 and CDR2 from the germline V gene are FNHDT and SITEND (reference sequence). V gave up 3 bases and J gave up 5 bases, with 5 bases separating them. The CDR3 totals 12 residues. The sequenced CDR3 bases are TGTGCCAGCAGTAGACAGAACGAAAGATTATTT. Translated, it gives CASSRQNERLF. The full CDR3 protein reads CASSRQNERLFF.

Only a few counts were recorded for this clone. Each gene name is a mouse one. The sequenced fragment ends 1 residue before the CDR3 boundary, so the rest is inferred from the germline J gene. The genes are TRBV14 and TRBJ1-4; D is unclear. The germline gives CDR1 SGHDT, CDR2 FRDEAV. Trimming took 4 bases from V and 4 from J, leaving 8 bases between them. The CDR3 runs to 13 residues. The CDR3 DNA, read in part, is TGTGCCAGCAGTCCTGACATCAACGAAAGATTATTT. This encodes CASSPDINERLF. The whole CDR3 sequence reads CASSPDINERLFF.

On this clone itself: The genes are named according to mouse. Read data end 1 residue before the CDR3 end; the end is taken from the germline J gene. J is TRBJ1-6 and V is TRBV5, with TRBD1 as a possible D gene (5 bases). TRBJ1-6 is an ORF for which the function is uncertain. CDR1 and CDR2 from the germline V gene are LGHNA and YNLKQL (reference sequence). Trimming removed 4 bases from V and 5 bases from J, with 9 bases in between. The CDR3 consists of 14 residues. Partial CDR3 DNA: TGTGCCAGCAGCCCCGACAGAGATAATTCGCCCCTCTAC. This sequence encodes CASSPDRDNSPLY. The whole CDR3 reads CASSPDRDNSPLYF.

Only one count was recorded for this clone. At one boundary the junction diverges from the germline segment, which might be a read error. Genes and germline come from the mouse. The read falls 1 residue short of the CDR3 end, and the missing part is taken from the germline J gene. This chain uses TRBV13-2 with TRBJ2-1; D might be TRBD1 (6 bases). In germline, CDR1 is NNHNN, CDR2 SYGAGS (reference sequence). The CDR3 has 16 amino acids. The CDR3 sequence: CASSEAGTNNYAEQFF. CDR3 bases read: TGTGCCAGCAGTGAGGCCGGGACAAATAACTATGCTGAGCAGTTC.

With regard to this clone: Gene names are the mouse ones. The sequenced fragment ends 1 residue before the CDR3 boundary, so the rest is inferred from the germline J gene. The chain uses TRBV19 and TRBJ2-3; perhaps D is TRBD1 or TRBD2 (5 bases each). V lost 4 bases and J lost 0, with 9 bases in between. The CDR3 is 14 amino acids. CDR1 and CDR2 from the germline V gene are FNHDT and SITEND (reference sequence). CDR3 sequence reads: CASSVRDSAETLYF. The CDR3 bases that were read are TGTGCCAGCAGTGTCCGGGACAGTGCAGAAACGCTGTAT.

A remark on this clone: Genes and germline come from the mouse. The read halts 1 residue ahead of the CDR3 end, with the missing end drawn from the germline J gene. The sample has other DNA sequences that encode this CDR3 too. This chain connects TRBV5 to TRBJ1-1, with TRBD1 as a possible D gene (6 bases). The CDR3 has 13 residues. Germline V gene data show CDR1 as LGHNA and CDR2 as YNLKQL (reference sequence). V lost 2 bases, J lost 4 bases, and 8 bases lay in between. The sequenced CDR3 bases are TGTGCCAGCAGCCAACAGGGGAGCACAGAAGTCTTC. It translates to CASSQQGSTEVF. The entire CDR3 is CASSQQGSTEVFF.